These 26 T cell receptor beta chains share one sample of origin, sequenced in a study of spatial heterogeneity in lung cancer. TCRdb re-analysed the 5' RACE reads in MiXCR, keeping a single row per CDR3 protein. The data contain approximately 27,000 distinct CDR3 sequences, around 6% of them singletons. This sample's time point: blood at routine non-recurrence follow-up after resection. Sequencing of whole RNA from tumor, nontumor lung or frozen PBMC involved no sorting. The sample here was PBMCs, taken at follow-up. Every receptor here comes from a male donor with early-stage non-small cell lung cancer.

This clonotype occurred many times. V gene TRBV6-2 or TRBV6-3 combines with J gene TRBJ1-6; a possible D gene is TRBD1 (6 bases). The CDR3 runs to 14 residues. The germline CDR1 and CDR2 sequences are MNHEY and SVGEGT. The V and J ends lost 0 bases and 6 bases respectively, with 6 bases between them. The CDR3 loop reads CASSYSGGNSPLHF. In nucleotides, the CDR3 is TGTGCCAGCAGTTACTCAGGGGGTAATTCACCCCTCCACTTT.

In this sample, this clonotype turned up many times. The chain links TRBV9 to TRBJ1-2; tentatively, D is TRBD1 (6 bases). The germline CDR1 and CDR2 sequences are SGDLS and YYNGEE. CDR3 length equals 11 residues. V was cut by 7 bases and J by 4 bases, with 8 bases left in between. CDR3 nucleotides: TGTGCCAGCGGGGACACCTATGGCTACACCTTC. The encoded protein is CASGDTYGYTF.

The sample holds many counts of this clonotype. An end of the junction does not agree with germline; a read error may underlie this. CDR3 protein: CASSPGLAGGLDEQFF. In nucleotides, the CDR3 is TGTGCTAGCAGCCCCGGACTAGCGGGGGGGCTAGACGAGCAGTTCTTC. The gene calls are TRBV7-7 and TRBJ2-1, with 15 bases aligning to TRBD2. Looked up from germline, CDR1 is SSHAT and CDR2 is FNYEAQ (reference sequence). The CDR3 spans 16 residues.

The sample holds many counts of this clonotype. The chain has TRBV29-1 and TRBJ1-1; no firm D call. The V and J ends lost 6 bases and 3 bases respectively, with 11 bases between them. Germline V lookup: CDR1 SQVTM, CDR2 ANQGSEA. The CDR3 runs 12 residues. The CDR3 coding sequence is TGCAGCGTCGGTAATGTGGACACTGAAGCTTTCTTT. Its protein product is CSVGNVDTEAFF.

This clonotype has a count of ten or more. The rearrangement uses TRBV18 and TRBJ2-3; TRBD1 matches 7 bases. There are 15 residues in the CDR3. Germline lookup yields CDR1 KGHSH and CDR2 LQKENI. Trimming cost V 0 bases and J 5 bases; bases outside gene matches: 5. Written as DNA, the CDR3 is TGTGCCAGCTCACCACCGATGACAGGGTTAGATACGCAGTATTTT. Translation: CASSPPMTGLDTQYF.

This clonotype appeared many times. The gene calls are TRBV5-1 and TRBJ1-2; TRBD1 matches 9 bases. Germline V gene sequence: CDR1 SGHRS, CDR2 YFSETQ. The CDR3 length is 15 residues. V shed 5 bases, J shed 2 bases, and the junction held 7 bases outside the gene matches. The CDR3 DNA follows: TGCGCCAGCAGGACTGGGACAGGGCACAACTATGGCTACACCTTC. Amino acid sequence: CASRTGTGHNYGYTF.

For this clonotype: A much larger clone differs by one base, so this may be a read error. The chain has TRBV4-3 and TRBJ2-1; D call uncertain. This CDR3 comprises 16 residues. The germline gives CDR1 LGHNA, CDR2 YSLEER. The DNA for the CDR3 is TGCGTCAGCAGCCAAGTTGCGCGCGTATCCTACAATGAGCAGTTCTTC. This sequence encodes CVSSQVARVSYNEQFF.

The chain is built from TRBV4-2 and TRBJ1-3; D perhaps matches TRBD1 (5 bases). The CDR3 extends over 17 amino acids. Per germline, CDR1 LGHNA and CDR2 YNFKEQ. The V end lost 0 bases, the J end lost 0 bases, and 12 bases lay between the germline ends. The CDR3 protein is CASSQDMTGGSGNTIYF. CDR3 nucleotides: TGTGCCAGCAGCCAAGACATGACGGGGGGCTCTGGAAACACCATATATTTT.

This clonotype was detected many times. The chain recombines TRBV20-1 with TRBJ2-7; D might be TRBD2 (5 bases). The CDR3 has 12 amino acids. Looked up from germline, CDR1 is DFQATT and CDR2 is SNEGSKA (reference sequence). Trimming shortened V by 3 bases and J by 2 bases, and 8 bases separated the two germline ends. The CDR3 coding sequence is TGCAGTGCTAGTACCGGGACCTACGAGCAGTACTTC. Translating gives CSASTGTYEQYF.

The table lists this clonotype with many counts. V gene TRBV5-1 combines with J gene TRBJ1-2; D not resolved. This CDR3 contains 17 residues. Trimming left V 0 bases short and J 2 bases short, with 17 bases between. Germline V CDR1 and CDR2: SGHRS, YFSETQ. CDR3 protein: CASSLVSDLAGNYGYTF. The CDR3 DNA follows: TGCGCCAGCAGCTTGGTATCGGACTTGGCGGGGAACTATGGCTACACCTTC. The full variable domain, with the rest looked up from reference TRBV5-1 and TRBJ1-2, is KAGVTQTPRYLIKTRGQQVTLSCSPISGHRSVSWYQQTPGQGLQFLFEYFSETQRNKGNFPGRFSGRQFSNSRSEMNVSTLELGDSALYLCASSLVSDLAGNYGYTFGSGTRLTVV.

Ten or more counts support this clonotype. The chain carries TRBV2 and TRBJ1-1, with 7 nucleotides matching TRBD1. V trimming: 5 bases; J trimming: 7 bases; junction bases outside the gene matches: 4. The CDR3 has 12 residues. The V gene's germline CDR1 is SNHLY and CDR2 FYNNEI. This CDR3 is CASSTTGVEAFF. CDR3 DNA sequence: TGTGCCAGCAGTACTACAGGGGTTGAAGCTTTCTTT.

This clonotype was recorded many times. For the CDR3, the DNA is TGTGCCAGTAGTATCACCAATCAGCCCCAGCATTTT. Translation gives CASSITNQPQHF. The chain uses TRBV19 and TRBJ1-5; D is unclear. This CDR3 contains 12 residues. Germline CDR1 LNHDA, CDR2 SQIVND (reference sequence). Trimming removed 3 bases from V and 3 bases from J, with 3 bases in between.

This clonotype has only a few counts. CDR3 coding DNA: TGTGCCAGCAGCAAACGGGGCGACTCCTACGAGCAGTACGTC. Protein sequence: CASSKRGDSYEQYV. V is TRBV21-1 and J is TRBJ2-7; no DNA check was done on the table's D call, TRBD1. TRBV21-1 is tagged as a pseudogene. The CDR3 has 14 residues.

This clonotype was detected only a few times. Compared with germline, one end of the junction differs, possibly owing to a read error. The gene calls are TRBV7-7 and TRBJ2-3, with 12 nucleotides matching TRBD2. This CDR3 region has 17 residues. Germline lookup yields CDR1 SSHAT and CDR2 FNYEAQ (reference sequence). The CDR3 nucleotides read TGTGCTAGCAGCTTGCTGGCTAGCGGGAGGGCCCCAGATACGCAGTATTTT. It specifies CASSLLASGRAPDTQYF.

This clonotype was counted only a few times. The chain uses TRBV20-1 and TRBJ2-4; 7 positions match TRBD2. Trimming cost V 6 bases and J 3 bases; bases outside gene matches: 5. Germline V gene sequence: CDR1 DFQATT, CDR2 SNEGSKA (reference sequence). CDR3 length: 13 residues. Here the CDR3 reads CSATSGGKNIQYF. The CDR3 bases are TGCAGTGCAACGTCGGGGGGCAAAAACATTCAGTACTTC.

This clonotype occurred a few times. The chain is built from TRBV4-3 and TRBJ2-3; no reliable D call. Trimming left V 0 bases short and J 4 bases short, with 20 bases between. Germline-derived CDR1 and CDR2 are LGHNA and YSLEER. The CDR3 runs 18 residues. CDR3 coding DNA: TGCGCCAGCAGCCAAGACTCTTTTGACCGCATACCAGCAGATACGCAGTATTTT. The encoded protein is CASSQDSFDRIPADTQYF.

This clonotype occurred many times. V usage is TRBV19 and J usage is TRBJ1-1; 8 bases are shared with TRBD1. The CDR3 is 16 amino acids. J gave up 3 bases and V 8 bases, and 14 bases lay outside the gene matches. In germline, CDR1 is LNHDA, CDR2 SQIVND (reference sequence). The CDR3 DNA reads TGTGCCAGTTTTACCGGGACAGGCGGTGGAGACACTGAAGCTTTCTTT. Encoded protein: CASFTGTGGGDTEAFF.

V is TRBV18 and J is TRBJ1-4; 8 nucleotides agree with TRBD1. V lost 2 bases to trimming and J lost 5 bases; unmatched junction nucleotides: 4. The CDR3 contains 15 residues. Looked up from germline, CDR1 is KGHSH and CDR2 is LQKENI. In DNA, the CDR3 is TGTGCCAGCTCACCATCGCAGGGGGCGAATGAAAAACTGTTTTTT. Residues: CASSPSQGANEKLFF.

This clonotype has a count of ten or more. This chain connects TRBV15 to TRBJ1-2; D is ambiguous. Trimming cost V 0 bases and J 4 bases, with 12 bases left between them. Germline loops: CDR1 LNHNV, CDR2 YYDKDF (reference sequence). This CDR3 has 15 residues. This chain's CDR3 is CATSRDPGSVYGYTF. CDR3 DNA: TGTGCCACCAGCAGAGATCCGGGGAGCGTCTATGGCTACACCTTC. Looking up the rest from reference TRBV15 and TRBJ1-2 gives the full variable domain: DAMVIQNPRYQVTQFGKPVTLSCSQTLNHNVMYWYQQKSSQAPKLLFHYYDKDFNNEADTPDNFQSRRPNTSFCFLDIRSPGLGDTAMYLCATSRDPGSVYGYTFGSGTRLTVV.

This clonotype was observed many times. The V call is TRBV7-2, the J call TRBJ2-5; TRBD1 matches at 7 bases. The length of the CDR3 is 15 residues. Germline values: CDR1 SGHTA, CDR2 FQGNSA. Trimming removed 5 bases from V and 7 bases from J; junction bases left unmatched: 13. The CDR3, as DNA: TGTGCCAGCAGCCCCCGAAGACAGGGCTCAGGGACCCAGTACTTC. It codes for CASSPRRQGSGTQYF. The full variable domain, completed using reference TRBV7-2 and TRBJ2-5, is GAGVSQSPSNKVTEKGKDVELRCDPISGHTALYWYRQSLGQGLEFLIYFQGNSAPDKSGLPSDRFSAERTGGSVSTLTIQRTQQEDSAVYLCASSPRRQGSGTQYFGPGTRLLVL.

This clonotype was seen many times. The rearrangement uses TRBV18 and TRBJ1-5; D may be TRBD1 (6 bases). Germline lookup yields CDR1 KGHSH and CDR2 LQKENI. CDR3 length: 15 amino acids. V shed 1 base and J shed 4 bases, with 11 bases lying between them. The DNA for the CDR3 is TGTGCCAGCTCACCACAACAGGGAGTTAATCAGCCCCAGCATTTT. It translates to CASSPQQGVNQPQHF.

This clonotype was picked up many times. The gene calls are TRBV28 and TRBJ2-7, with 9 nucleotides matching TRBD1. The CDR3 is 15 residues long. V trimming: 2 bases; J trimming: 1 base; junction bases outside the gene matches: 3. CDR1 is MDHEN, CDR2 SYDVKM, per germline. CDR3 sequence (DNA): TGTGCCAGCAGTTTAGACGGACAGGGGTCCTACGAGCAGTACTTC. Its translation is CASSLDGQGSYEQYF.

At least ten counts were recorded for this clonotype. The V and J genes are TRBV18 and TRBJ1-1; a possible D gene is TRBD1 (6 bases). This CDR3 is built from 17 residues. V lost 0 bases, J lost 0 bases, and 14 bases lay in between. Germline V CDR1 and CDR2: KGHSH, LQKENI. Here the CDR3 reads CASSPPGAGVMNTEAFF. CDR3 nucleotide sequence: TGTGCCAGCTCACCACCTGGGGCAGGGGTTATGAACACTGAAGCTTTCTTT. The full variable domain, completed using reference TRBV18 and TRBJ1-1, is NAGVMQNPRHLVRRRGQEARLRCSPMKGHSHVYWYRQLPEEGLKFMVYLQKENIIDESGMPKERFSAEFPKEGPSILRIQQVVRGDSAAYFCASSPPGAGVMNTEAFFGQGTRLTVV.

This clonotype appeared many times. The chain uses TRBV10-3 and TRBJ2-7; D remains ambiguous. This CDR3 comprises 12 residues. Germline CDR1 reads ENHRY; CDR2 reads SYGVKD. With 3 bases removed from V and 5 bases from J, the gap between germline ends came to 8 bases. CDR3 protein: CAISDLGDEQYF. The CDR3 DNA reads as TGTGCCATCAGTGATTTGGGCGACGAGCAGTACTTC.

This clonotype has ten or more counts. The V call is TRBV29-1, the J call TRBJ2-4, with 7 bases that match TRBD2. In germline, CDR1 is SQVTM, CDR2 ANQGSEA. V trimming: 6 bases; J trimming: 2 bases; junction bases outside the gene matches: 4. The CDR3 is made up of 13 amino acids. CDR3 nucleotides: TGCAGCGTAGGGGAGGGATCCAAAAACATTCAGTACTTC. Protein product: CSVGEGSKNIQYF.

This clonotype was picked up many times. The chain links TRBV29-1 to TRBJ2-5, with 9 bases identical to TRBD2. J gave up 2 bases and V 4 bases, and 5 bases lay outside the gene matches. The CDR3 length is 14 residues. CDR1 and CDR2 from the germline V gene are SQVTM and ANQGSEA. The CDR3 loop reads CSVVARGGQETQYF. DNA of the CDR3: TGCAGCGTTGTCGCGCGGGGGGGTCAAGAGACCCAGTACTTC.